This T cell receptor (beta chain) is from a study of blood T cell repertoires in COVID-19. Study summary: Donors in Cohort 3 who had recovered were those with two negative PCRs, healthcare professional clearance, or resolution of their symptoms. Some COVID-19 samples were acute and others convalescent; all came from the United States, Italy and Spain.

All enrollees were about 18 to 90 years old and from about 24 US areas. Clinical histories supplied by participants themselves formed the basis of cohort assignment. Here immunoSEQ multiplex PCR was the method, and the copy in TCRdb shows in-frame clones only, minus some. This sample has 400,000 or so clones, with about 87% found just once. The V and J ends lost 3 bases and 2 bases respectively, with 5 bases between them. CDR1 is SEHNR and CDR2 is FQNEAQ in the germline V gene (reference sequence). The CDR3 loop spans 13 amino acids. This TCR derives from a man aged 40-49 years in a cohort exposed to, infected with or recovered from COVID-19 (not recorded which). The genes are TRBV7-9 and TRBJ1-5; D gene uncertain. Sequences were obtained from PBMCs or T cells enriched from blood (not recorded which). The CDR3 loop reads CASSFSGNQPQHF. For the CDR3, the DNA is TGTGCCAGCAGCTTTAGTGGCAATCAGCCCCAGCATTTT.